This TCR beta chain is drawn from a study of response to subunit inactivated influenza vaccine. Overall study results and limits: Seasonal influenza vaccination, on each occasion, was suggested by the authors to recruit few new T cells.

TCRdb re-analysed the RT-PCR reads in MiXCR, keeping a single row per CDR3 protein. This table holds around 850,000 distinct CDR3 sequences, approximately 17% found once. The table lists this clonotype with a few counts. The antigen is undetermined. V was cut by 6 bases and J by 3 bases, with 12 bases left in between. This CDR3 region has 15 residues. The chain employs TRBV12-3 or TRBV12-4 and TRBJ1-6; D perhaps matches TRBD1 (6 bases). The source material was PBMCs from blood, sampled around 5 days after vaccination. This clonotype was sampled from a man aged 50-59 years who received an inactivated influenza vaccine. Here the CDR3 DNA reads TGTGCCAGCAGGACTGGACAGCTCTATAATTCACCCCTCCACTTT. It specifies CASRTGQLYNSPLHF.